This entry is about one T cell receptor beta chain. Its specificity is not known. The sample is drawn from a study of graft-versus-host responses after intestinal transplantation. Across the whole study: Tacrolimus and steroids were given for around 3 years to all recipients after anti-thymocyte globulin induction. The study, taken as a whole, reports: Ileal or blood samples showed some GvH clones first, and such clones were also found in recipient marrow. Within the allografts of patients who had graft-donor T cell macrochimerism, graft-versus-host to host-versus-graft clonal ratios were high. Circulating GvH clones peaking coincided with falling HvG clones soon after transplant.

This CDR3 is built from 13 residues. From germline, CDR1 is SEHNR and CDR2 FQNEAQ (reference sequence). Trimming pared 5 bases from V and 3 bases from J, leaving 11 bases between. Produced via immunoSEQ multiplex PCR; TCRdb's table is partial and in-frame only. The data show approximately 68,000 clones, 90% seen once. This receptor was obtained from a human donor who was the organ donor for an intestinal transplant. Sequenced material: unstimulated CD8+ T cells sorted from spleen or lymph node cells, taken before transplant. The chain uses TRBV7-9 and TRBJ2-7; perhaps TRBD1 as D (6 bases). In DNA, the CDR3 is TGTGCCAGCAGCCTCGGACAGTACTACGAGCAGTACGTC. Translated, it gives CASSLGQYYEQYV.